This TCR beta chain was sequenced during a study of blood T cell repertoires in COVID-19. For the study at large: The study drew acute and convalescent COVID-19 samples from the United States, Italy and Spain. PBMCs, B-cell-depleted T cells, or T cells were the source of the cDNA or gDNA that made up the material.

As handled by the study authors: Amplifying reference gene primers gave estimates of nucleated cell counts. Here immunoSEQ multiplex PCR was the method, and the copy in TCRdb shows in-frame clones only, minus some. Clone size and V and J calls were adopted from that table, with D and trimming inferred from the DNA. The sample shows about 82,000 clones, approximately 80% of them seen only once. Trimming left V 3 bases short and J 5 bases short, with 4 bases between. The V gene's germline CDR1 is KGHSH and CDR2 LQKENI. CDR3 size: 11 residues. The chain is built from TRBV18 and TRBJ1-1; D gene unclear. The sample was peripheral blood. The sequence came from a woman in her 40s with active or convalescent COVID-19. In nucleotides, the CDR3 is TGTGCCAGCTCACCCGTAACTGAAGCTTTCTTT. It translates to CASSPVTEAFF.